This TCR beta chain originates from a study of regulatory T cells in long-lasting Graves disease (dated by TCRdb to the early 2020s). Regarding the study in general: In the newly diagnosed Graves' disease group, patients had been taking antithyroid drugs for less than 3 months. This study used TCR sequencing and RNA sequencing of peripheral blood to compare persistent Graves' disease patients against newly diagnosed Graves' disease patients. The study was conducted in China and was registered as a clinical trial. TCR sequencing covered roughly 13 persistent and 20 newly diagnosed Graves' disease patients, around 35 samples in total.

This specimen's time point label, per the study, means: newly diagnosed GD, antithyroid drugs for less than 3 months. For both TCR sequencing and RNA sequencing, RNA was extracted from PBMCs in TRIzol. The diagnosis of Graves' disease was made according to American Thyroid Association guidelines. Recruitment of patients was carried out at an endocrinology department in Xi'an, China. Each patient gave about 8.1 milliliters of peripheral blood, collected in an EDTA anticoagulant tube. PBMCs were isolated by Ficoll Paque Plus density gradient separation without further T cell sorting. RNA quality was checked with an Agilent 2100 Bioanalyzer and agarose gel, and concentration with a NanoDrop 2000. CDR1 MNHEY and CDR2 SMNVEV were looked up in the germline V gene (reference sequence). V is trimmed back by 5 bases and J by 8 bases, and the junction contains 12 bases that no gene match accounts for. The cysteine opens and the phenylalanine closes a CDR3 of 15 amino acids. The only DNA kept is the CDR3, 45 bases in frame from the first base.

This clonotype occurred many times. No antigen is known for it. There are no base qualities to consult, and no much larger clone falls within one base. The library was built by means of multiplex PCR. TCRdb records Illumina HiSeq 4000 as the sequencer. CDR3 regions were amplified by Arm-PCR with iRepertoire HTBI primers to construct TCR beta libraries. Gel purification was performed on PCR products prior to sequencing. As for the authors' bioinformatics: Across samples, 62 TRBV and 14 TRBJ segments were identified and used for gene usage analysis of CDR3 amino acid clonotypes. COPE and FqMerger were used to merge filtered high-quality paired reads into contigs. BLAST was used to align contigs to IMGT TRBV, TRBD and TRBJ reference genes, with CDR3 defined following IMGT. Highly expanded clones were defined as clonotypes with a frequency above 0.1%. Shannon entropy was used to measure repertoire diversity, and the Gini coefficient was used to measure V-J evenness. A clonotype found in more than one individual was treated as public. TCRdb applied fastp at Q25 and MiXCR to the public reads, then kept only in-frame beta chains. Entries are consolidated by CDR3 protein sequence, retaining the most common genes and DNA. These V and J calls originate from TCRdb's pipeline instead of the authors' own analysis. Recorded for this sample are roughly 500,000 distinct CDR3 sequences; approximately 13% of them occurred a single time. The ten largest clonotypes hold roughly a tenth of the sample.

Broader findings and caveats from the paper: Only the TCR beta chain was sequenced and analyzed. The authors noted that the small sample size was a limitation that may lower accuracy. Lower TCR Shannon entropy and fewer highly expanded clones were observed in persistent Graves' disease patients than in newly diagnosed patients, which suggested clonal expansion. Preferential use of TRBV28, TRBJ1-2 and TRBJ2-5 was observed in persistent disease, whereas TRBV20-1 and TRBJ2-1 were favored in newly diagnosed disease. Patients with persistent disease shared more public clonotypes (about 3,000) than newly diagnosed patients did (nearly 1,000). Peripheral blood alone was examined, since thyroid tissue, which constituted the primary lesion, could not be accessed.

Another study also made use of these data, one on T cells in Graves' hyperthyroidism and ophthalmopathy. That second publication adds: Stable Graves' hyperthyroidism was defined as no progression to ophthalmopathy during 18 months of follow-up. Hyperthyroidism patients were aged 18 to 65 years and newly diagnosed, with disease duration of less than 2 months. The study excluded patients with uncontrolled infections, other autoimmune diseases, pregnancy or lactation. Diagnoses were established on the basis of clinical symptoms, serum thyroxine and TRAb, thyroid ultrasound, and orbital computed tomography. The first round of RT-PCR for the TCR CDR3 was performed with the HTBI primer set and the Qiagen OneStep RT-PCR kit. Most expanded thyroid clonotypes (frequency above 0.001) were also detected in blood, a finding suggesting that blood repertoires may reflect thyroid immune responses. Ophthalmopathy was separated from stable hyperthyroidism by a 13 V-J signature model, with around 88% sensitivity and roughly 81% specificity obtained in cross-validation and 80%/75% obtained in testing. During validation, the model predicted progression to ophthalmopathy a median of around six months ahead of onset, with around 71% sensitivity and less than 85% specificity. TCR V-J signatures able to tell the groups apart were searched for in a discovery cohort of around 95 patients, of whom 40 to 45 had Graves' ophthalmopathy and around 58 had stable Graves' hyperthyroidism. Prospective prediction of ophthalmopathy was tested in an independent validation cohort of approximately 18 hyperthyroidism patients and approximately 17 patients who later progressed to ophthalmopathy. The 100 discovery patients were randomly split 7:3 into training and test sets. In addition, the study compared T-cell repertoires in thyroid tissue and in blood from five or six Graves' hyperthyroidism patients. Once sampling was done, hyperthyroidism patients were given methimazole at a starting dose of 30 mg daily, whereas ophthalmopathy patients were given high-dose intravenous methylprednisolone. Libraries were constructed in a second round of multiplex PCR, after which size selection and purification were performed. Paired-end sequencing of the libraries was performed with 100 bp reads on an Illumina HiSeq2000. Raw data were processed with SOAPnuke, discarding reads with adapters, uncalled bases, mean Phred below 15, or no exact constant-primer or identifier match. COPE v1.2.5 was used to merge the high-quality paired reads, and each unique nucleotide sequence was defined as a clonotype. Clonotypes were aligned to IMGT TRBV, TRBD and TRBJ reference segments using MiTCR v1.1. The analysis included only V-J combinations with a frequency above 0.0001, which together covered approximately 99% of the repertoires. The TCS score was defined as the ratio of F50 (clonal expansion) to E x V (chaos), calculated using BLOSUM62-based TCRdist between CDR3 peptides within each V-J. Welch's t-statistics and random forest reduced 500 to 550 V-J features to 13, which were used in a naive Bayes classifier (R e1071). No statistical method was used to fix the sample size in advance, and group allocation was not hidden from the investigators. TCR Vbeta CDR3 sequencing of fewer than 150 peripheral blood samples (approximately 44 ophthalmopathy, some 75 hyperthyroidism and around 17 progressor patients) is reported in the paper.

The receptor was derived from a man in his thirties or forties with Graves disease. Donor details come from another sample of the same person, matched by shared clones. The V gene is TRBV27 and the J gene is TRBJ2-1; the central 7 bases match TRBD2. The sample consisted of peripheral blood mononuclear cells (PBMCs), taken at new diagnosis, from a patient treated with antithyroid drugs. For the CDR3, the sequence is CASSRGAGRGDEQFF. The DNA reads TGTGCCAGCAGTAGGGGAGCGGGGAGAGGAGATGAGCAGTTCTTC.